Below, one T cell receptor (beta chain) is given with its context. The CDR3 contains 16 residues. Unmatched junction bases numbered 5, after V lost 3 bases and J lost 0 bases. Germline CDR1 and CDR2: SGDLS and YYNGEE. The source of the sample is a study of cytomegalovirus exposure and HLA in healthy donors. The PCR employed 60 Vbeta primers together with 13 Jbeta primers. The data were produced by immunoSEQ multiplex PCR, yet TCRdb's version contains in-frame clones alone and is incomplete. The sample contains 120,000 or so clones, around 80% of which appear only once. The chain carries TRBV9 and TRBJ2-3; TRBD2 matches at 9 bases. What was sequenced was PBMCs. The sequence was obtained from a woman aged 45-59 years in good health and CMV-seropositive. CDR3 DNA sequence: TGTGCCAGCAGCGGTATAGCGGGAGTTAGCACAGATACGCAGTATTTT. Translating it yields CASSGIAGVSTDTQYF.